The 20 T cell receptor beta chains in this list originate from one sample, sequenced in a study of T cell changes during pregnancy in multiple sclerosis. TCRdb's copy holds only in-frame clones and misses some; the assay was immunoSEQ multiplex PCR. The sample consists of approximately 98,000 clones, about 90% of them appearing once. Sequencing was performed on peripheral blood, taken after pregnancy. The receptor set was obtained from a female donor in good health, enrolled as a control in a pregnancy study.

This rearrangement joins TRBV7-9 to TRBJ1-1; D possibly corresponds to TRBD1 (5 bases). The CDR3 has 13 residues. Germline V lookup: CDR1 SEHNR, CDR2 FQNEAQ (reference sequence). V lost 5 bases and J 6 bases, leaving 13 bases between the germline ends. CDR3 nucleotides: TGTGCCAGCAGCCCCCAAGGGGTGGCTGAAGCTTTCTTT. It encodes CASSPQGVAEAFF.

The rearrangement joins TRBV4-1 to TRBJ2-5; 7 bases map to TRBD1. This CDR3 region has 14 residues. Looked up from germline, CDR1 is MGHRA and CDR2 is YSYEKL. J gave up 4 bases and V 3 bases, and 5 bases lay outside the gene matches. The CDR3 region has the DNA TGCGCCAGCAGCCAGTTAGGGACAGCAGAGACCCAGTACTTC. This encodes CASSQLGTAETQYF.

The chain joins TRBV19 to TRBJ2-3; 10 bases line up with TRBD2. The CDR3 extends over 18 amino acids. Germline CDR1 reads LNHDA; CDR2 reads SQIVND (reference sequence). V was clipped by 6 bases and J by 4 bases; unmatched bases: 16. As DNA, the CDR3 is TGTGCCAGTAGCACGTCGGGATCAGCGGGGGGGCGGGCAGATACGCAGTATTTT. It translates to CASSTSGSAGGRADTQYF.

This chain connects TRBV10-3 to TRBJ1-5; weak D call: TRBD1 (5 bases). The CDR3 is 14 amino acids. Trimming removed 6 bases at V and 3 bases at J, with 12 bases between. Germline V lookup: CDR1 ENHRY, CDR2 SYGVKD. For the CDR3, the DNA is TGTGCCATCAGATCAGACAGCATCAATCAGCCCCAGCATTTT. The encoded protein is CAIRSDSINQPQHF.

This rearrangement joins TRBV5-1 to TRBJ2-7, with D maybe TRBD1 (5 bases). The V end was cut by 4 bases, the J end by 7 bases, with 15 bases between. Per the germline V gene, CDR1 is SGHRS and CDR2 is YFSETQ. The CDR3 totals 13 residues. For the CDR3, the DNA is TGCGCCAGCAGCCCTGACAGTCGCTGGGAGCAGTACTTC. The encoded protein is CASSPDSRWEQYF.

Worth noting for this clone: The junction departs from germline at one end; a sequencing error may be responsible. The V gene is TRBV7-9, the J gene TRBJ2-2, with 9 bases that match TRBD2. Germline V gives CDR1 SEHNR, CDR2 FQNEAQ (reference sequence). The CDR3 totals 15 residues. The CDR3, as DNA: TGTGCCAGCAGCCGAGGACTAGCGAACGCCGGGGAGCTGTTTTTT. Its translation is CASSRGLANAGELFF.

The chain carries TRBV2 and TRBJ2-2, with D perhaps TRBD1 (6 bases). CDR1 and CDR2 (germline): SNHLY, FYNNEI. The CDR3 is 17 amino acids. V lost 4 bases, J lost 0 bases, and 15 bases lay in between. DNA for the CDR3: TGTGCCAGCAGTGGGGGGCCCAGGGGATCGAACACCGGGGAGCTGTTTTTT. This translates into CASSGGPRGSNTGELFF.

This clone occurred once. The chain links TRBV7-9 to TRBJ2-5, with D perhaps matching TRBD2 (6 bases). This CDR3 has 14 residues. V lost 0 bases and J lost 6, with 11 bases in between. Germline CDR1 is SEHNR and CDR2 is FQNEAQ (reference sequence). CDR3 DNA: TGTGCCAGCAGCTTAGCGCCTAGCGAGAAGACCCAGTACTTC. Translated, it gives CASSLAPSEKTQYF.

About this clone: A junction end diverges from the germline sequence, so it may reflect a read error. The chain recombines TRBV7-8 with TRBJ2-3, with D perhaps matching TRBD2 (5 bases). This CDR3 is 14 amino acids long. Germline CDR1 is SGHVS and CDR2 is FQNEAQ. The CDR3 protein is CASSLASTTDTQYF. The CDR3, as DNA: TGTGCCAGCAGCCTAGCTAGTACCACAGATACGCAGTATTTT.

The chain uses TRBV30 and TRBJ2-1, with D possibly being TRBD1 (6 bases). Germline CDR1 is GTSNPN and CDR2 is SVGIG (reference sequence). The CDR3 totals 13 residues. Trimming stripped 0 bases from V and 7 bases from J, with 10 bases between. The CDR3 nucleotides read TGTGCCTGGAGTGTCGGACAGAATAATGAGCAGTTCTTC. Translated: CAWSVGQNNEQFF.

In DNA form, the CDR3 reads TGTGCCAGCAGTCTCGACAGTGGCTTTGAAGCTTTCTTT. It translates to CASSLDSGFEAFF. V and J are TRBV6-5 and TRBJ1-1; perhaps TRBD1 as D (5 bases). The CDR3 totals 13 residues. The V end lost 5 bases, the J end lost 7 bases, and 14 bases lay between the germline ends. The V gene's germline CDR1 is MNHEY and CDR2 SVGAGI.

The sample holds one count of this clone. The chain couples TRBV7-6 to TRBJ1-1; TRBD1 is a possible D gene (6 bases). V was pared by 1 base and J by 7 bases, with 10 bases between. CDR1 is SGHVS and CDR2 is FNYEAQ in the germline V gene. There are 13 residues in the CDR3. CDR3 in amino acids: CASSLVRGSEAFF. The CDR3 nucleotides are TGTGCCAGCAGCTTAGTAAGGGGGAGTGAAGCTTTCTTT.

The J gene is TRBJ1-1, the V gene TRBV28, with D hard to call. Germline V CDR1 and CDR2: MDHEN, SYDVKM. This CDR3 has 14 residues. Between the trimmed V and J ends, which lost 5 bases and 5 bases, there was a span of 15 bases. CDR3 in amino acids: CASSPLGERTEAFF. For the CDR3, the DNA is TGTGCCAGCAGTCCCCTGGGAGAGCGGACTGAAGCTTTCTTT.

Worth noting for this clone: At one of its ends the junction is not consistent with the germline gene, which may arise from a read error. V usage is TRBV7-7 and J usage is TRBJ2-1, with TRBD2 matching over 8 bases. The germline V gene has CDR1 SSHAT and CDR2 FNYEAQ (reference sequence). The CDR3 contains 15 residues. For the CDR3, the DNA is TGTGCTAGCAGCTCCCTGGGTAGCGGGATCAATGAGCAGTTCTTC. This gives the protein CASSSLGSGINEQFF.

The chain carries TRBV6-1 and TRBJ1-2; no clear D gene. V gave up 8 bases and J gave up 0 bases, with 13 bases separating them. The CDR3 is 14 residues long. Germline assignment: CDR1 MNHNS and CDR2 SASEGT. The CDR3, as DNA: TGTGCCAGCGGTTCAATTACAGCTAACTATGGCTACACCTTC. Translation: CASGSITANYGYTF.

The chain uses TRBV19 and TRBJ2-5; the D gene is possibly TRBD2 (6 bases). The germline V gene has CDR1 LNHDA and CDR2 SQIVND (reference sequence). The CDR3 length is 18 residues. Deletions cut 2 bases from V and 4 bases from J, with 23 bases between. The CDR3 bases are TGTGCCAGTAGTATAAATTGGGAGGCGGCGGAGTGGGGAGAGACCCAGTACTTC. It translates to CASSINWEAAEWGETQYF. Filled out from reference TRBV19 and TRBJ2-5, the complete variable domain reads DGGITQSPKYLFRKEGQNVTLSCEQNLNHDAMYWYRQDPGQGLRLIYYSQIVNDFQKGDIAEGYSVSREKKESFPLTVTSAQKNPTAFYLCASSINWEAAEWGETQYFGPGTRLLVL.

CDR3 protein: CASSINTGGSAYEQYF. The CDR3 bases are TGTGCCAGCAGCATCAACACAGGGGGTTCTGCCTACGAGCAGTACTTC. The chain combines TRBV11-2 with TRBJ2-7, with 8 bases that match TRBD1. The CDR3 contains 16 residues. After removal of 5 bases from V and 2 bases from J, the junction contained 11 bases not matched to a gene. Germline V gene sequence: CDR1 SGHAT, CDR2 FQNNGV.

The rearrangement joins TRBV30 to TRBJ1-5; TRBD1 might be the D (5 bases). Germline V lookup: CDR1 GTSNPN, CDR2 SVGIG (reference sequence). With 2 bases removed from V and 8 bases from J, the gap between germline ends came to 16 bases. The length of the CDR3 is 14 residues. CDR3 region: CAWSRTTGVEPQHF. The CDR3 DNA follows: TGTGCCTGGAGTCGAACCACAGGAGTGGAGCCCCAGCATTTT.

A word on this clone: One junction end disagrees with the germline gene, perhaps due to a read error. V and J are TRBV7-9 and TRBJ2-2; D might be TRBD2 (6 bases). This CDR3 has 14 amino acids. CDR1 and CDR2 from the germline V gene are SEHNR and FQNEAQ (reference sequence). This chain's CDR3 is CASSSTTITGGLFF. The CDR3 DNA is TGTGCCAGCAGCTCGACTACCATTACCGGGGGGCTGTTTTTT. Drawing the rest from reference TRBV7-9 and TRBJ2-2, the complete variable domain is DTGVSQNPRHKITKRGQNVTFRCDPISEHNRLYWYRQTLGQGPEFLTYFQNEAQLEKSRLLSDRFSAERPKGSFSTLEIQRTEQGDSAMYLCASSSTTITGGLFFGEGSRLTVL.

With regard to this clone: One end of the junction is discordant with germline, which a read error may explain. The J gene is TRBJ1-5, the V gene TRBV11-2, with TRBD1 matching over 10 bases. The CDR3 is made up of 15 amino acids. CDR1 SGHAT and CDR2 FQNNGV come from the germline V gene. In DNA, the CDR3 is TGTGCCAGCAGCTTAGCGACAGGGGGCAACCAGCCCCAGCATTTT. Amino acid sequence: CASSLATGGNQPQHF.